This entry lists 26 T cell receptor beta chains sequenced from one sample in a study of regulatory T cells. Whole-study results and caveats: Hydrophobic residues at CDR3 positions 6 and 7 were enriched in conventional CD4+ T cells of CD3G-deficient patients.

Their antigens remain unidentified. Amplification used 52 TRBV primers and 13 TRBJ primers. Profiling relied on immunoSEQ multiplex PCR, and the TCRdb table lists in-frame clones only, not all of them. This sample yields about 35,000 clones, of which 70% to 90% are seen a single time; about 2.4% belongs to the top ten. Sequenced: conventional CD4+ T cells sorted from blood. The receptors shown here come from a person under 35 with CD3G deficiency.

This chain links TRBV28 with TRBJ1-2; D possibly corresponds to TRBD1 (5 bases). Trimming left V 5 bases short and J 7 bases short, with 8 bases between. Germline lookup yields CDR1 MDHEN and CDR2 SYDVKM. This CDR3 spans 11 amino acids. The CDR3 coding sequence is TGTGCCAGCAGTGCAGGGACTGGCTACACCTTC. Translated: CASSAGTGYTF.

The chain links TRBV5-1 to TRBJ2-5, with no clear D. The germline V gene encodes CDR1 SGHRS and CDR2 YFSETQ. The ends were cut back, 0 bases at V and 5 bases at J, with 8 bases in the middle. This CDR3 has 13 amino acids. This CDR3 reads CASSLGGAETQYF. In DNA, the CDR3 is TGCGCCAGCAGCTTGGGAGGAGCTGAGACCCAGTACTTC. The entire variable domain, with the rest obtained from reference TRBV5-1 and TRBJ2-5, is as follows: KAGVTQTPRYLIKTRGQQVTLSCSPISGHRSVSWYQQTPGQGLQFLFEYFSETQRNKGNFPGRFSGRQFSNSRSEMNVSTLELGDSALYLCASSLGGAETQYFGPGTRLLVL.

The chain recombines TRBV28 with TRBJ2-7, with 9 bases matching TRBD2. CDR1 is MDHEN and CDR2 is SYDVKM in the germline V gene. Trimming removed 6 bases from V and 7 bases from J; junction bases left unmatched: 16. The CDR3 runs 16 residues. The CDR3 DNA is TGTGCCAGCAGCCTCACCGGGACTAGCACCCCGAGGGAGCAGTACTTC. This codes for CASSLTGTSTPREQYF.

J is TRBJ1-5 and V is TRBV28; D unclear. V was cut by 6 bases and J by 0 bases, with 9 bases left in between. The CDR3 length is 14 residues. Germline CDR1 reads MDHEN; CDR2 reads SYDVKM. The CDR3 nucleotides are TGTGCCAGCAGAGGACGGTTTAGCAATCAGCCCCAGCATTTT. Translated: CASRGRFSNQPQHF.

This CDR3 reads CASSQGTGLQPQHF. In DNA, the CDR3 is TGTGCCAGCAGCCAGGGGACAGGGCTCCAGCCCCAGCATTTT. The J gene is TRBJ1-5, the V gene TRBV28; TRBD1 agrees at 9 bases. The CDR3 spans 14 residues. V was pared by 6 bases and J by 7 bases, with 7 bases of the junction left unmatched. Germline-derived CDR1 and CDR2 are MDHEN and SYDVKM. The complete variable domain, with remaining parts taken from reference TRBV28 and TRBJ1-5, reads DVKVTQSSRYLVKRTGEKVFLECVQDMDHENMFWYRQDPGLGLRLIYFSYDVKMKEKGDIPEGYSVSREKKERFSLILESASTNQTSMYLCASSQGTGLQPQHFGDGTRLSIL.

The chain has TRBV10-3 and TRBJ2-3; D tentatively reads TRBD1 or TRBD2 (6 bases each). The CDR3 contains 14 residues. Germline CDR1 ENHRY, CDR2 SYGVKD. Trimming took off 10 bases at V and 1 base at J, with 15 bases between the two ends. The CDR3 DNA reads as TGTGCCACCGCCCCGGGGGCAGGCACAGATACGCAGTATTTT. It codes for CATAPGAGTDTQYF.

The chain recombines TRBV9 with TRBJ2-3, with 9 bases fitting TRBD1. Germline assignment: CDR1 SGDLS and CDR2 YYNGEE. V was clipped by 0 bases and J by 4 bases; unmatched bases: 6. The CDR3 spans 16 residues. The CDR3 DNA follows: TGTGCCAGCAGCGTAGGAGACAGGGGGTCCCCAGATACGCAGTATTTT. It specifies CASSVGDRGSPDTQYF.

This clone was detected only once. The V and J genes are TRBV6-6 and TRBJ2-5, with D hard to call. CDR1 is MNHNY, CDR2 SVGAGI, per germline (reference sequence). Trimming shortened V by 2 bases and J by 1 base, and 2 bases separated the two germline ends. This CDR3 spans 12 amino acids. The CDR3 DNA reads TGTGCCAGCAGTTACGGCCAAGAGACCCAGTACTTC. The encoded protein is CASSYGQETQYF.

This clone came up a few times. V and J are TRBV5-1 and TRBJ2-2; no clear D. CDR1 and CDR2 (germline): SGHRS, YFSETQ. Trimming stripped 2 bases from V and 1 base from J, with 6 bases between. CDR3 size: 14 residues. The CDR3 DNA reads TGCGCCAGCAGCTTCGCAGGGAACACCGGGGAGCTGTTTTTT. It is translated as CASSFAGNTGELFF. Based on the CDR3 plus reference TRBV5-1 and TRBJ2-2, the full variable domain is KAGVTQTPRYLIKTRGQQVTLSCSPISGHRSVSWYQQTPGQGLQFLFEYFSETQRNKGNFPGRFSGRQFSNSRSEMNVSTLELGDSALYLCASSFAGNTGELFFGEGSRLTVL.

The chain has TRBV10-3 and TRBJ2-7; D perhaps matches TRBD2 (5 bases). V gave up 0 bases and J gave up 6 bases, with 9 bases separating them. Germline V gene sequence: CDR1 ENHRY, CDR2 SYGVKD. The CDR3 runs 13 residues. The CDR3 spells CAISESEGGEQYF. The CDR3 DNA reads as TGTGCCATCAGTGAGTCGGAAGGAGGCGAGCAGTACTTC.

The chain joins TRBV6-1 to TRBJ2-7, with TRBD1 matching over 11 bases. CDR1 and CDR2 from the germline V gene are MNHNS and SASEGT. The CDR3 loop spans 13 amino acids. V was clipped by 10 bases and J by 1 base; unmatched bases: 3. CDR3 amino acids: CATGTGGSYEQYF. The CDR3 DNA follows: TGTGCCACGGGGACAGGGGGGTCCTACGAGCAGTACTTC.

This rearrangement joins TRBV7-2 to TRBJ2-7, with D tentatively TRBD2 (7 bases). Trimming pared 1 base from V and 2 bases from J, leaving 12 bases between. This CDR3 is built from 15 residues. Germline V CDR1 and CDR2: SGHTA, FQGNSA. In nucleotides, the CDR3 is TGTGCCAGCAGCTTAGTGGGGGGGGCTCCCTACGAGCAGTACTTC. The encoded protein is CASSLVGGAPYEQYF. The variable domain in full, completed from reference TRBV7-2 and TRBJ2-7, reads GAGVSQSPSNKVTEKGKDVELRCDPISGHTALYWYRQSLGQGLEFLIYFQGNSAPDKSGLPSDRFSAERTGGSVSTLTIQRTQQEDSAVYLCASSLVGGAPYEQYFGPGTRLTVT.

The chain has TRBV28 and TRBJ1-2, with D possibly TRBD1 on 6 matching bases. The germline V gene has CDR1 MDHEN and CDR2 SYDVKM. The CDR3 spans 16 residues. The V gene lost 6 bases and the J gene lost 4 bases, with 21 bases spanning the gap. CDR3 DNA sequence: TGTGCCAGCAGCTTGGGGGGAGGGGGATCGGGCTATGGCTACACCTTC. It encodes CASSLGGGGSGYGYTF.

This clone occurred once. The V call is TRBV6-1, the J call TRBJ1-2; 7 nucleotides align to TRBD1. This CDR3 spans 14 amino acids. CDR1 and CDR2 from the germline V gene are MNHNS and SASEGT. The J segment lost 6 bases and the V segment lost 1 base, leaving 5 bases of the junction unmatched. This CDR3 is CASSEVQGIDGYTF. For the CDR3, the DNA is TGTGCCAGCAGTGAAGTACAGGGGATCGATGGCTACACCTTC.

The chain uses TRBV15 and TRBJ1-2; D ambiguous. This CDR3 contains 15 residues. Per germline, CDR1 LNHNV and CDR2 YYDKDF (reference sequence). The ends were cut back, 5 bases at V and 4 bases at J, with 17 bases in the middle. CDR3 amino acids: CATSQLRGKTYGYTF. As DNA, the CDR3 is TGTGCCACCAGCCAGCTTCGTGGAAAGACCTATGGCTACACCTTC.

The chain recombines TRBV28 with TRBJ1-5; 7 bases line up with TRBD1. The CDR3 sequence is 16 residues long. The germline V gene encodes CDR1 MDHEN and CDR2 SYDVKM. The V gene end was trimmed by 5 bases and the J gene end by 4 bases; junction bases not matched to a gene: 11. The CDR3 here is CASSRRQGRRNQPQHF. DNA for the CDR3: TGTGCCAGCAGTCGACGACAGGGAAGAAGAAATCAGCCCCAGCATTTT.

The genes are TRBV6-1 and TRBJ2-7, with 7 bases matching TRBD1. Germline assignment: CDR1 MNHNS and CDR2 SASEGT. Unmatched junction bases numbered 8, after V lost 6 bases and J lost 3 bases. The CDR3 loop spans 14 amino acids. The CDR3 coding sequence is TGTGCCAGCAGGATGGGCAGGGGGATCTACGAGCAGTACTTC. This encodes CASRMGRGIYEQYF.

V usage is TRBV28 and J usage is TRBJ2-3; D is ambiguous. Germline values: CDR1 MDHEN, CDR2 SYDVKM. Trimming pared 6 bases from V and 8 bases from J, leaving 15 bases between. The CDR3 length is 13 residues. The CDR3 DNA sequence: TGTGCCAGCAGCTCCCCTTTGGCAGTTACGCAGTATTTT. This gives the protein CASSSPLAVTQYF. Full variable domain (rest looked up from reference TRBV28 and TRBJ2-3): DVKVTQSSRYLVKRTGEKVFLECVQDMDHENMFWYRQDPGLGLRLIYFSYDVKMKEKGDIPEGYSVSREKKERFSLILESASTNQTSMYLCASSSPLAVTQYFGPGTRLTVL.

V and J are TRBV5-1 and TRBJ1-2; 7 nucleotides agree with TRBD1. The germline CDR1 and CDR2 sequences are SGHRS and YFSETQ. The CDR3 is 14 amino acids. The V and J ends lost 0 bases and 3 bases, in that order; junction bases with no gene match: 2. The CDR3: CASSLGQGDYGYTF. Written as DNA, the CDR3 is TGCGCCAGCAGCTTGGGACAGGGAGACTATGGCTACACCTTC.

The J gene is TRBJ1-2, the V gene TRBV20-1; no clear D. V was shortened by 5 bases and J by 8 bases, with 12 bases between the two germline ends. There are 11 residues in the CDR3. Germline V gene sequence: CDR1 DFQATT, CDR2 SNEGSKA (reference sequence). DNA of the CDR3: TGCAGTGCTCCCGAGAGTGGAGGCTACACCTTC. Translated, it gives CSAPESGGYTF.

For this clone: This sample also contains other DNA sequences that code for the same CDR3. The J gene is TRBJ1-5, the V gene TRBV19; D unclear. The germline CDR1 and CDR2 sequences are LNHDA and SQIVND (reference sequence). Deletions cut 4 bases from V and 6 bases from J, with 10 bases between. This CDR3 spans 13 amino acids. CDR3 in DNA: TGTGCCAGTAGTACGGGAGTGGGTCAGCCCCAGCATTTT. This translates into CASSTGVGQPQHF.

V is TRBV28 and J is TRBJ2-5; the D gene could be TRBD1 or TRBD2 (5 bases each). Germline V gene lookup returns CDR1 MDHEN and CDR2 SYDVKM. This CDR3 has 13 residues. Trimming cost V 3 bases and J 5 bases, with 10 bases left between them. CDR3 region: CASSFGTPETQYF. The CDR3 DNA follows: TGTGCCAGCAGTTTTGGGACGCCGGAGACCCAGTACTTC.

The chain recombines TRBV28 with TRBJ2-7, with 8 bases aligning to TRBD2. The CDR3 is 15 amino acids. Germline V gene data show CDR1 as MDHEN and CDR2 as SYDVKM. The V segment lost 3 bases and the J segment 5 bases; nucleotides outside the gene matches: 9. CDR3 sequence reads: CASSFAGLANHEQYF. The CDR3 region has the DNA TGTGCCAGCAGTTTTGCTGGACTAGCTAACCACGAGCAGTACTTC.

CDR3 DNA sequence: TGTGCCAGCAGCCCCATAAGGCTAGCTGAGACCCAGTACTTC. Encoded protein: CASSPIRLAETQYF. The chain joins TRBV7-8 to TRBJ2-5; D may be TRBD2 (5 bases). V dropped 5 bases and J dropped 5 bases, with 15 bases sitting between them. CDR3 size: 14 residues. Looked up from germline, CDR1 is SGHVS and CDR2 is FQNEAQ.

The chain has TRBV28 and TRBJ2-1; unclear D gene. Per germline, CDR1 MDHEN and CDR2 SYDVKM. Trimming pared 5 bases from V and 6 bases from J, leaving 11 bases between. The CDR3 is 13 residues long. CDR3 nucleotides: TGTGCCAGCAGTCTCGGGCGGAGCAATGAGCAGTTCTTC. The encoded protein is CASSLGRSNEQFF.

V and J are TRBV5-1 and TRBJ2-7; either TRBD1 or TRBD2 may supply D (5 bases each). The CDR3 runs to 13 residues. V lost 3 bases and J 2 bases, leaving 9 bases between the germline ends. CDR1 is SGHRS and CDR2 is YFSETQ in the germline V gene. CDR3 in DNA: TGCGCCAGCAGCTGGGACGGGACCTACGAGCAGTACTTC. This sequence encodes CASSWDGTYEQYF.